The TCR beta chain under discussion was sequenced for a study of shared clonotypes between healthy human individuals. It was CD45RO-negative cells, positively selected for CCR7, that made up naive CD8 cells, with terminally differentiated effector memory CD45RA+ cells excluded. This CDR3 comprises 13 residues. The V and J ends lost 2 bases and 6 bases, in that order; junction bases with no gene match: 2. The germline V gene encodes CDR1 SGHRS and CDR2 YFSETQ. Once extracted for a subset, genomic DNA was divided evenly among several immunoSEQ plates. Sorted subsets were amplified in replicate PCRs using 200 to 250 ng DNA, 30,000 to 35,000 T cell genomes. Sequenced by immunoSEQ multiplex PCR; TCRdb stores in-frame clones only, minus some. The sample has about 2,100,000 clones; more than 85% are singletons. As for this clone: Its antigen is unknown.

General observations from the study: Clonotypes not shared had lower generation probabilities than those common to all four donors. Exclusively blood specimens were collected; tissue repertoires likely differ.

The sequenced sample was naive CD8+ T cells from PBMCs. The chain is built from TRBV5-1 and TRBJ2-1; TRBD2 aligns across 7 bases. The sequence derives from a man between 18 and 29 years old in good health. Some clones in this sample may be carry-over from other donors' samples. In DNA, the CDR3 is TGCGCCAGCAGCTTAACTAGCGTCAATGAGCAGTTCTTC. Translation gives CASSLTSVNEQFF.